This is a list of T cell receptor beta chains from one sample in a study of blood T cell repertoires in COVID-19. Here immunoSEQ multiplex PCR was the method, and the copy in TCRdb shows in-frame clones only, minus some. The table lists approximately 210,000 clones, around 82% of them singletons, with 9.5% to 15% in the top ten. Sequenced input: peripheral blood. The source of these receptors is a woman in her 40s with acute or convalescent COVID-19. The CDR3 runs from the conserved cysteine through the conserved F or W. D genes are given only for firm matches. Clone sizes are given selectively: once, few, many, or a class where the clone is expanded.

v_gene	d_gene	j_gene	abundance	CDR3nt	CDR3aa
TRBV5-1	TRBD2	TRBJ2-7	-	TGCGCCAGCAGCTTGGGAGCTAGCGGGAGCTCCTACGAGCAGTACTTC	CASSLGASGSSYEQYF
TRBV9	TRBD2	TRBJ2-1	-	TGTGCCAGCAGCGTAGTTAGCGGGGGGGCAGGTGAGCAGTTCTTC	CASSVVSGGAGEQFF
TRBV19	TRBD1	TRBJ1-1	-	TGTGCCAGTAGTGGACAGGGATGGACTGAAGCTTTCTTT	CASSGQGWTEAFF
TRBV3-1/TRBV3-2	-	TRBJ2-3	-	TGTGCCAGCAGGTCATTGGGCGGGGTGGGGTATTTT	CASRSLGGVGYF
TRBV5-1	TRBD1	TRBJ1-3	-	TGCGCCAGCAGCGCGGACAGGGGAGGATCTGGAAACACCATATATTTT	CASSADRGGSGNTIYF
TRBV11-3	TRBD2	TRBJ2-3	-	TGTGCCAGCAGCTTTGTAGCGGGAGTAGCAGATACGCAGTATTTT	CASSFVAGVADTQYF
TRBV6-5	TRBD1	TRBJ2-2	-	TGTGCCAGCAGGAGACAGGGTTCGGACACCGGGGAGCTGTTTTTT	CASRRQGSDTGELFF
TRBV6-5	TRBD2	TRBJ2-1	-	TGTGCCAGCAGTTACTCGTCTAGCGGGAGATACAATGAGCAGTTCTTC	CASSYSSSGRYNEQFF
TRBV19	-	TRBJ2-7	-	TGTGCCAGTAGCCTGGGCATGGGTAGCTCCTACGAGCAGTACTTC	CASSLGMGSSYEQYF
TRBV7-9	-	TRBJ1-4	-	TGTGCCAGCAGCGCCATCGAGGGAAGGGAGAAACTGTTTTTT	CASSAIEGREKLFF
TRBV6-5	-	TRBJ1-1	-	TGTGCCAGCAGACGGGGGGTTAACACTGAAGCTTTCTTT	CASRRGVNTEAFF
TRBV5-1	TRBD1	TRBJ2-2	few	TGCGCCAGCAGCCCGGGACAGCTTCACACCGGGGAGCTGTTTTTT	CASSPGQLHTGELFF
TRBV5-5	TRBD2	TRBJ2-1	-	TGTGCCAGCTCAAATGGGCTAGCGGGAGGGTACTCCTACAATGAGCAGTTCTTC	CASSNGLAGGYSYNEQFF
TRBV5-6	-	TRBJ1-5	-	TGTGCCAGCAGCTTGGGACAGACATTCAATCAGCCCCAGCATTTT	CASSLGQTFNQPQHF
TRBV25-1	-	TRBJ2-7	-	TGTGCCAGCAGTGAATATCACAGGGCCTACGAGCAGTACTTC	CASSEYHRAYEQYF
TRBV6-5	-	TRBJ2-6	-	TGTGCCAGCAACCTAACCCCTGGGGCCAACGTCCTGACTTTC	CASNLTPGANVLTF
TRBV27	-	TRBJ2-1	-	TGTGCCAGCAGACCGCGGCAGCCGAATGAGCAGTTCTTC	CASRPRQPNEQFF
TRBV5-1	-	TRBJ2-5	-	TGCGCCAGCACCCCGGGCGCACAGGAGCAAGAGACCCAGTACTTC	CASTPGAQEQETQYF
TRBV5-8	TRBD1	TRBJ1-6	-	TGTGCCAGCAGCTTTGTACAGGGGGACTCCTATAATTCACCCCTCCACTTT	CASSFVQGDSYNSPLHF
TRBV9	TRBD1	TRBJ2-1	once	TGTGCCAGCAGCGGTTTCGACAGGGGGCAAGACTCCTACAATGAGCAGTTCTTC	CASSGFDRGQDSYNEQFF
TRBV11-2	TRBD2	TRBJ2-3	-	TGTGCCAGCACCCGTAGGGGCGGGGGAGATACGCAGTATTTT	CASTRRGGGDTQYF
TRBV5-5	TRBD1	TRBJ2-3	-	TGTGCCAGCAGCTTGTACAGGGGGGAGGATACGCAGTATTTT	CASSLYRGEDTQYF